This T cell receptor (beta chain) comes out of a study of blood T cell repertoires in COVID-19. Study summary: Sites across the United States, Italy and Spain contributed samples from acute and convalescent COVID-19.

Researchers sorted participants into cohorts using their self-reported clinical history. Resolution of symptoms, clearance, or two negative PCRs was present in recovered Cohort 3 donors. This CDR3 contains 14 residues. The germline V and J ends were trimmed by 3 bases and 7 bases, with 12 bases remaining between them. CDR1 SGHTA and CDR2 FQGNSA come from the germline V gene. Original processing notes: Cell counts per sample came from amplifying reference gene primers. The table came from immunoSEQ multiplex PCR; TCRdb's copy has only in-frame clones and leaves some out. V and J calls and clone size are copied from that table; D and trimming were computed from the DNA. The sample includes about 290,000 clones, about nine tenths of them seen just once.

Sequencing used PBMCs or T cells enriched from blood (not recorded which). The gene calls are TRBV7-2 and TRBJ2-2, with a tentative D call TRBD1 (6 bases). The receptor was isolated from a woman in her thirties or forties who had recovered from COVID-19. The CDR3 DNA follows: TGTGCCAGCAGCTTCCAACAGGGCGACGGGGAGCTGTTTTTT. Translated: CASSFQQGDGELFF.